The rows below give T cell receptor beta chains drawn from one sample of a study of blood T cell repertoires in COVID-19. The data were produced by immunoSEQ multiplex PCR, yet TCRdb's version contains in-frame clones alone and is incomplete. The sample lists 70,000 to 95,000 clones; around 81% were seen once. Sequenced material: peripheral blood. These receptors all come from an older man with active or convalescent COVID-19. Both conserved end residues are part of each CDR3. A D gene is named only where the DNA matches it firmly. The size entry is marked missing in some rows and otherwise reads once, few, many or a size class.

V gene: TRBV2; clone size: many; D gene: NA; J gene: TRBJ2-1; CDR3 protein: CASSAGWRADEQFF; CDR3 DNA: TGTGCCAGCAGTGCGGGATGGCGTGCCGATGAGCAGTTCTTC
V gene: TRBV3-1/TRBV3-2; clone size: NA; D gene: NA; J gene: TRBJ1-1; CDR3 protein: CASSQALRTEAFF; CDR3 DNA: TGTGCCAGCAGCCAAGCACTTCGTACTGAAGCTTTCTTT
V gene: TRBV28; clone size: NA; D gene: TRBD1; J gene: TRBJ1-2; CDR3 protein: CASSLLTGINYGYTF; CDR3 DNA: TGTGCCAGCAGTTTACTGACAGGGATCAACTATGGCTACACCTTC
V gene: TRBV6-2/TRBV6-3; clone size: NA; D gene: NA; J gene: TRBJ2-5; CDR3 protein: CASRPHQNQETQYF; CDR3 DNA: TGTGCCAGCAGGCCTCATCAGAACCAAGAGACCCAGTACTTC
V gene: TRBV10-1; clone size: NA; D gene: TRBD1; J gene: TRBJ1-4; CDR3 protein: CASSESGTGSEKLFF; CDR3 DNA: TGCGCCAGCAGTGAATCCGGGACAGGATCCGAAAAACTGTTTTTT
V gene: TRBV18; clone size: NA; D gene: NA; J gene: TRBJ2-1; CDR3 protein: CASLTNGNEQFF; CDR3 DNA: TGTGCCAGCCTCACGAACGGGAATGAGCAGTTCTTC
V gene: TRBV10-3; clone size: NA; D gene: NA; J gene: TRBJ1-1; CDR3 protein: CAIRETGTPNTEAFF; CDR3 DNA: TGTGCCATCAGGGAGACCGGGACACCTAACACTGAAGCTTTCTTT
V gene: TRBV28; clone size: NA; D gene: TRBD1; J gene: TRBJ1-5; CDR3 protein: CASSSQGVGYNQPQHF; CDR3 DNA: TGTGCCAGCAGTTCACAGGGGGTGGGGTACAATCAGCCCCAGCATTTT
V gene: TRBV11-2; clone size: once; D gene: NA; J gene: TRBJ2-5; CDR3 protein: CASSLIPETQYF; CDR3 DNA: TGTGCCAGCAGCTTAATCCCTGAGACCCAGTACTTC
V gene: TRBV6-5; clone size: NA; D gene: NA; J gene: TRBJ2-6; CDR3 protein: CASSTDRWGANVLTF; CDR3 DNA: TGTGCCAGCAGCACCGACAGGTGGGGGGCCAACGTCCTGACTTTC
V gene: TRBV5-8; clone size: NA; D gene: NA; J gene: TRBJ1-2; CDR3 protein: CASSLTERNYGYTF; CDR3 DNA: TGTGCCAGCAGCTTAACAGAACGTAACTATGGCTACACCTTC
V gene: TRBV28; clone size: NA; D gene: TRBD1; J gene: TRBJ1-4; CDR3 protein: CASRAGDRGAEKLFF; CDR3 DNA: TGTGCCAGCAGGGCCGGGGACAGGGGAGCTGAAAAACTGTTTTTT
V gene: TRBV24-1; clone size: NA; D gene: TRBD1; J gene: TRBJ2-5; CDR3 protein: CATSDTTGVKTQYF; CDR3 DNA: TGTGCCACCAGTGACACCACAGGGGTAAAGACCCAGTACTTC
V gene: TRBV7-2; clone size: NA; D gene: TRBD1; J gene: TRBJ1-5; CDR3 protein: CASSLDRGGGQPQHF; CDR3 DNA: TGTGCCAGCAGCTTAGACAGGGGCGGTGGTCAGCCCCAGCATTTT
V gene: TRBV7-8; clone size: NA; D gene: NA; J gene: TRBJ2-5; CDR3 protein: CASSKALGETQYF; CDR3 DNA: TGTGCCAGCAGCAAGGCACTAGGAGAGACCCAGTACTTC
V gene: TRBV2; clone size: few; D gene: TRBD1; J gene: TRBJ1-6; CDR3 protein: CASTTRQGAGSPLHF; CDR3 DNA: TGTGCCAGCACCACCCGACAGGGGGCCGGTTCACCCCTCCACTTT
V gene: TRBV25-1; clone size: NA; D gene: NA; J gene: TRBJ1-1; CDR3 protein: CASCSHPETEAFF; CDR3 DNA: TGTGCCAGCTGCTCCCACCCTGAGACTGAAGCTTTCTTT
V gene: TRBV27; clone size: few; D gene: TRBD1; J gene: TRBJ1-5; CDR3 protein: CASSWTGGPGQPQHF; CDR3 DNA: TGTGCCAGCAGTTGGACAGGGGGTCCGGGTCAGCCCCAGCATTTT
V gene: TRBV2; clone size: once; D gene: NA; J gene: TRBJ2-5; CDR3 protein: CASRGDTLETQYF; CDR3 DNA: TGTGCCAGCAGGGGAGATACCCTGGAGACCCAGTACTTC
V gene: TRBV27; clone size: medium-sized; D gene: NA; J gene: TRBJ1-5; CDR3 protein: CASSPWPVRNQPQHF; CDR3 DNA: TGTGCCAGCAGTCCATGGCCTGTTCGCAATCAGCCCCAGCATTTT
V gene: TRBV27; clone size: NA; D gene: NA; J gene: TRBJ1-3; CDR3 protein: CASSLDGGFGNTIYF; CDR3 DNA: TGTGCCAGCAGTTTAGATGGAGGGTTCGGAAACACCATATATTTT
V gene: TRBV30; clone size: NA; D gene: NA; J gene: TRBJ1-5; CDR3 protein: CAPYIGRNSNQPQHF; CDR3 DNA: TGTGCCCCCTACATCGGGAGAAATAGCAATCAGCCCCAGCATTTT
V gene: TRBV19; clone size: once; D gene: TRBD1; J gene: TRBJ1-1; CDR3 protein: CASSSQGARGEAFF; CDR3 DNA: TGTGCCAGTAGTTCACAGGGGGCGAGGGGTGAAGCTTTCTTT
V gene: TRBV11-2; clone size: NA; D gene: NA; J gene: TRBJ2-1; CDR3 protein: CASSSRYSSYNEQFF; CDR3 DNA: TGTGCCAGCAGCTCCCGGTACAGCTCCTACAATGAGCAGTTCTTC
V gene: TRBV11-2; clone size: NA; D gene: TRBD1; J gene: TRBJ2-2; CDR3 protein: CASSHGTGVTGELFF; CDR3 DNA: TGTGCCAGCAGCCATGGGACAGGGGTAACCGGGGAGCTGTTTTTT
V gene: TRBV3-1/TRBV3-2; clone size: NA; D gene: TRBD1; J gene: TRBJ1-1; CDR3 protein: CASSQVKGQGSEAFF; CDR3 DNA: TGTGCCAGCAGCCAAGTTAAGGGACAGGGGTCTGAAGCTTTCTTT
V gene: TRBV28; clone size: few; D gene: TRBD1; J gene: TRBJ2-5; CDR3 protein: CASSTRDRGGETQYF; CDR3 DNA: TGTGCCAGCAGCACACGGGACAGGGGCGGGGAGACCCAGTACTTC
V gene: TRBV19; clone size: NA; D gene: NA; J gene: TRBJ1-1; CDR3 protein: CASSMESRRTAFF; CDR3 DNA: TGTGCCAGTAGTATGGAGTCACGACGCACAGCTTTCTTT
V gene: TRBV28; clone size: NA; D gene: NA; J gene: TRBJ2-5; CDR3 protein: CASSLRGGAGETQYF; CDR3 DNA: TGTGCCAGCAGTTTGAGGGGGGGAGCGGGAGAGACCCAGTACTTC
V gene: TRBV19; clone size: NA; D gene: TRBD2; J gene: TRBJ2-3; CDR3 protein: CATKTPTSGRAVTDTQYF; CDR3 DNA: TGTGCCACTAAAACCCCCACTAGCGGGAGGGCCGTCACAGATACGCAGTATTTT
V gene: TRBV19; clone size: NA; D gene: NA; J gene: TRBJ2-1; CDR3 protein: CASNYGPASNEQFF; CDR3 DNA: TGTGCCAGTAACTACGGCCCAGCTTCCAATGAGCAGTTCTTC
V gene: TRBV28; clone size: few; D gene: NA; J gene: TRBJ1-6; CDR3 protein: CASSRQRSRVPLHF; CDR3 DNA: TGTGCCAGCAGTCGCCAGCGGTCTAGGGTACCCCTCCACTTT
V gene: TRBV5-5; clone size: NA; D gene: NA; J gene: TRBJ1-5; CDR3 protein: CASSLEHREYQPQHF; CDR3 DNA: TGTGCCAGCAGCTTAGAACACAGGGAGTATCAGCCCCAGCATTTT